Below are 25 T cell receptor beta chains sequenced from a single sample in a study of cytomegalovirus exposure and HLA in healthy donors. TCRdb keeps only in-frame clones here, not all; method: immunoSEQ multiplex PCR. The sample records approximately 270,000 clones, approximately 84% being singletons. The sequenced sample consisted of PBMCs. These TCRs come from a man between 18 and 29 years old in good health and CMV-seropositive.

The chain recombines TRBV6-5 with TRBJ1-3; D not certain. The CDR3 extends over 15 amino acids. Trimming cost V 6 bases and J 0 bases, with 12 bases left between them. Germline V gene data show CDR1 as MNHEY and CDR2 as SVGAGI. The CDR3 region is CASRIGRNSGNTIYF. Written as DNA, the CDR3 is TGTGCCAGCAGGATTGGACGAAACTCTGGAAACACCATATATTTT.

This chain connects TRBV6-5 to TRBJ1-5; 7 bases are shared with TRBD1. This CDR3 contains 14 residues. Germline lookup yields CDR1 MNHEY and CDR2 SVGAGI. V lost 6 bases to trimming and J lost 6 bases; unmatched junction nucleotides: 8. The CDR3, as DNA: TGTGCCAGCAGACCCGGGACAGACGCTCAGCCCCAGCATTTT. Protein sequence: CASRPGTDAQPQHF.

The genes are TRBV11-2 and TRBJ2-7; TRBD2 matches at 16 bases. The length of the CDR3 is 17 residues. CDR1 and CDR2 from the germline V gene are SGHAT and FQNNGV. Trimming took 0 bases from V and 4 from J; bases not matched to a gene: 3. This CDR3 reads CASSLEGTSGRAYEQYF. Written as DNA, the CDR3 is TGTGCCAGCAGCTTAGAAGGGACTAGCGGGAGGGCTTACGAGCAGTACTTC. Looking up the rest from reference TRBV11-2 and TRBJ2-7 gives the full variable domain: EAGVAQSPRYKIIEKRQSVAFWCNPISGHATLYWYQQILGQGPKLLIQFQNNGVVDDSQLPKDRFSAERLKGVDSTLKIQPAKLEDSAVYLCASSLEGTSGRAYEQYFGPGTRLTVT.

In nucleotides, the CDR3 is TGTGCCAGCAGCTTAGCTGCGGGGGCCCGCTATGGCTACACCTTC. Residues: CASSLAAGARYGYTF. The chain has TRBV7-2 and TRBJ1-2, with a tentative D call TRBD1 (6 bases). Between the trimmed V and J ends, which lost 0 bases and 4 bases, there was a span of 12 bases. The CDR3 sequence is 15 residues long. Germline-derived CDR1 and CDR2 are SGHTA and FQGNSA.

This clone came up once. This chain links TRBV2 with TRBJ1-5; no reliable D call. In germline, CDR1 is SNHLY, CDR2 FYNNEI. With 2 bases removed from V and 4 bases from J, the gap between germline ends came to 9 bases. This CDR3 comprises 14 residues. The DNA for the CDR3 is TGTGCCAGCAGTGAACTGTGGGCTAATCAGCCCCAGCATTTT. This codes for CASSELWANQPQHF. Full variable domain (rest looked up from reference TRBV2 and TRBJ1-5): EPEVTQTPSHQVTQMGQEVILRCVPISNHLYFYWYRQILGQKVEFLVSFYNNEISEKSEIFDDQFSVERPDGSNFTLKIRSTKLEDSAMYFCASSELWANQPQHFGDGTRLSIL.

The V call is TRBV30, the J call TRBJ1-2, with a possible D match to TRBD1 (5 bases). Germline V gives CDR1 GTSNPN, CDR2 SVGIG (reference sequence). Trimming took off 3 bases at V and 8 bases at J, with 16 bases between the two ends. The length of the CDR3 is 13 residues. As DNA, the CDR3 is TGTGCCTGGAGCGAACCGGGACGTGGGGGCTACACCTTC. Amino acids: CAWSEPGRGGYTF.

V gene TRBV27 combines with J gene TRBJ2-7; 10 bases are shared with TRBD1. Trimming took 2 bases from V and 2 from J; bases not matched to a gene: 6. Germline CDR1 and CDR2: MNHEY and SMNVEV (reference sequence). The CDR3 runs 16 residues. DNA of the CDR3: TGTGCCAGCAGTTTAATCCCGGGGACAGGGGCCTACGAGCAGTACTTC. Translating it yields CASSLIPGTGAYEQYF.

The gene calls are TRBV6-6 and TRBJ2-7; TRBD1 matches 8 bases. V lost 8 bases, J lost 4 bases, and 7 bases stayed unmatched. The CDR3 has 13 residues. CDR1 is MNHNY, CDR2 SVGAGI, per germline (reference sequence). In DNA, the CDR3 is TGTGCCAGCGCTCCCAGGGGGCCGTACGAGCAGTACTTC. It encodes CASAPRGPYEQYF.

The chain uses TRBV29-1 and TRBJ2-2; 7 bases map to TRBD1. This CDR3 has 13 residues. Germline CDR1 SQVTM, CDR2 ANQGSEA. V was clipped by 5 bases and J by 5 bases; unmatched bases: 5. The CDR3 sequence: CSVRQGGTGELFF. The CDR3 DNA is TGCAGCGTTAGACAGGGTGGGACCGGGGAGCTGTTTTTT.

This chain uses TRBV6-1 with TRBJ2-7; 11 nucleotides align to TRBD2. This CDR3 is built from 15 residues. The germline CDR1 and CDR2 sequences are MNHNS and SASEGT. The junction had 6 bases not matched to a gene; V was cut back by 5 bases and J by 3 bases. The CDR3: CASSSWTSGYYEQYF. The CDR3 bases are TGTGCCAGCAGTTCTTGGACTAGCGGGTACTACGAGCAGTACTTC.

The gene calls are TRBV27 and TRBJ2-2; D call uncertain. Germline CDR1 is MNHEY and CDR2 is SMNVEV (reference sequence). The CDR3 loop spans 13 amino acids. The V end was cut by 5 bases, the J end by 2 bases, with 6 bases between. The CDR3 DNA reads as TGTGCCAGCAGTAGTTTCAACACCGGGGAGCTGTTTTTT. Amino acid sequence: CASSSFNTGELFF.

The chain couples TRBV7-2 to TRBJ2-5; D is unresolved. V was trimmed by 1 base and J by 5 bases, leaving 11 bases between them. Germline loops: CDR1 SGHTA, CDR2 FQGNSA. This CDR3 comprises 14 residues. The CDR3 DNA follows: TGTGCCAGCAGCTTAGAGGCGGTGGGGGAGACCCAGTACTTC. Its protein product is CASSLEAVGETQYF.

This clone has more than one count but fewer than ten. The chain is built from TRBV7-6 and TRBJ1-5, with 7 bases fitting TRBD1. In germline, CDR1 is SGHVS, CDR2 FNYEAQ. The CDR3 spans 13 residues. V dropped 5 bases and J dropped 4; count of bases not matched to a gene: 2. Written as DNA, the CDR3 is TGTGCCAGCAGCATACAGGGGAATCAGCCCCAGCATTTT. Amino acids: CASSIQGNQPQHF.

The rearrangement links TRBV5-1 to TRBJ2-3, with a tentative D call TRBD1 (7 bases). V gave up 0 bases and J gave up 1 base, with 18 bases separating them. The CDR3 totals 18 residues. CDR1 is SGHRS, CDR2 YFSETQ, per germline. In nucleotides, the CDR3 is TGCGCCAGCAGCTTGGCCGTGACAGGGACTCCCGGCACAGATACGCAGTATTTT. The encoded protein is CASSLAVTGTPGTDTQYF.

The J gene is TRBJ2-4, the V gene TRBV28; D possibly uses TRBD1 or TRBD2 (6 bases each). V dropped 7 bases and J dropped 3 bases, with 16 bases sitting between them. Germline lookup yields CDR1 MDHEN and CDR2 SYDVKM. This CDR3 spans 15 amino acids. The CDR3 reads CASTEGGLGKNIQYF. CDR3 DNA sequence: TGTGCCAGCACCGAAGGGGGGCTGGGCAAAAACATTCAGTACTTC.

The chain couples TRBV5-6 to TRBJ2-3; tentatively, D is TRBD2 (6 bases). Germline assignment: CDR1 SGHDT and CDR2 YYEEEE. V shed 0 bases and J shed 6 bases, with 11 bases lying between them. The CDR3 runs to 14 residues. The CDR3 sequence is CASSLALAGDTQYF. The CDR3 nucleotides are TGTGCCAGCAGCTTGGCCTTGGCGGGGGATACGCAGTATTTT.

The chain combines TRBV5-1 with TRBJ1-1, with D hard to call. The CDR3 spans 14 residues. Trimming took off 5 bases at V and 1 base at J, with 12 bases between the two ends. Germline assignment: CDR1 SGHRS and CDR2 YFSETQ. CDR3 in DNA: TGCGCCAGCAGGTCTCGGCCGGAGAACACTGAAGCTTTCTTT. Protein product: CASRSRPENTEAFF.

This clone was found once. The chain carries TRBV5-6 and TRBJ1-2, with D possibly being TRBD1 (5 bases). Germline loops: CDR1 SGHDT, CDR2 YYEEEE. This CDR3 has 14 amino acids. Trimming took off 0 bases at V and 2 bases at J, with 8 bases between the two ends. CDR3 amino acids: CASSLDWGNYGYTF. DNA for the CDR3: TGTGCCAGCAGCTTGGATTGGGGGAACTATGGCTACACCTTC.

This clone came up once. The CDR3 DNA reads TGTGCCATCAGTGAGTCGATCGACTCTAATGAGCAGTTCTTC. This encodes CAISESIDSNEQFF. The rearrangement uses TRBV10-3 and TRBJ2-1; no clear D. Germline CDR1 is ENHRY and CDR2 is SYGVKD. Trimming took 0 bases from V and 7 from J, leaving 10 bases between them. This CDR3 contains 14 residues.

The gene calls are TRBV5-1 and TRBJ1-1; D possibly corresponds to TRBD1 (6 bases). Germline assignment: CDR1 SGHRS and CDR2 YFSETQ. V was trimmed by 1 base and J by 0 bases, leaving 7 bases between them. This CDR3 contains 14 residues. The CDR3 reads CASSLTGLNTEAFF. Here the CDR3 DNA reads TGCGCCAGCAGCTTGACAGGGTTGAACACTGAAGCTTTCTTT.

The gene calls are TRBV7-6 and TRBJ1-4; D call uncertain. The V end lost 5 bases, the J end lost 0 bases, and 13 bases lay between the germline ends. Germline V gene data show CDR1 as SGHVS and CDR2 as FNYEAQ. This CDR3 comprises 16 residues. The CDR3 loop reads CASSLTPTTTNEKLFF. In nucleotides, the CDR3 is TGTGCCAGCAGCCTAACTCCGACAACAACTAATGAAAAACTGTTTTTT.

The genes are TRBV30 and TRBJ1-5; D perhaps matches TRBD1 (6 bases). The CDR3 is 13 amino acids. The V end was cut by 3 bases, the J end by 5 bases, with 11 bases between. Germline CDR1 GTSNPN, CDR2 SVGIG (reference sequence). The CDR3 loop is CAWSEDSYQPQHF. CDR3 nucleotides: TGTGCCTGGAGCGAGGACAGTTATCAGCCCCAGCATTTT.

V gene TRBV9 combines with J gene TRBJ2-6; D gene ambiguous. CDR1 and CDR2 (germline): SGDLS, YYNGEE. V was shortened by 0 bases and J by 1 base, with 5 bases between the two germline ends. This CDR3 comprises 15 residues. CDR3 sequence reads: CASSVAPSGANVLTF. The CDR3 coding sequence is TGTGCCAGCAGCGTAGCCCCATCTGGGGCCAACGTCCTGACTTTC.

The chain links TRBV6-5 to TRBJ2-1; TRBD2 might be the D (6 bases). From germline, CDR1 is MNHEY and CDR2 SVGAGI. CDR3 length: 14 residues. The ends were cut back, 0 bases at V and 8 bases at J, with 11 bases in the middle. Here the CDR3 reads CASSYSTRGDEQFF. CDR3 nucleotide sequence: TGTGCCAGCAGTTACTCGACTAGAGGGGATGAGCAGTTCTTC.

The V and J genes are TRBV4-1 and TRBJ2-2; maybe TRBD2 (6 bases). Deletions cut 1 base from V and 7 bases from J, with 10 bases between. Germline CDR1 is MGHRA and CDR2 is YSYEKL. CDR3 length: 14 amino acids. The CDR3 loop is CASSQGRELGELFF. The CDR3 DNA reads TGCGCCAGCAGCCAAGGGCGGGAACTCGGGGAGCTGTTTTTT.